These T cell receptor beta chains were read from a single sample in a study of blood T cell repertoires in COVID-19. Sequenced by immunoSEQ multiplex PCR; TCRdb stores in-frame clones only, minus some. The table includes some 170,000 clones, 80% to 90% detected once. Sequenced sample: peripheral blood. Receptors were obtained from a woman aged 45-59 years with acute or convalescent COVID-19. Each CDR3 is given with its conserved first and last residue. Fields, in order: clone size, V gene, J gene, D gene, CDR3 DNA, CDR3 protein. A D gene is named only where the DNA matches it firmly. Some rows have no size entry. The others give once, few or many, or a class for an expanded clone.

abundance: -
v_gene: TRBV10-3
j_gene: TRBJ2-5
d_gene: -
CDR3nt: TGTGCCATCAGTGAGAGGGGGAGCGAGACCCAGTACTTC
CDR3aa: CAISERGSETQYF

abundance: once
v_gene: TRBV4-1
j_gene: TRBJ2-7
d_gene: TRBD2
CDR3nt: TGCGCCAGCAGCCGGGAGGGACTGGGCTACGAGCAGTACTTC
CDR3aa: CASSREGLGYEQYF

abundance: -
v_gene: TRBV27
j_gene: TRBJ1-6
d_gene: -
CDR3nt: TGTGCCAGCAGTTTGGTCTTAGATTCACCCCTCCACTTT
CDR3aa: CASSLVLDSPLHF

abundance: -
v_gene: TRBV2
j_gene: TRBJ1-5
d_gene: -
CDR3nt: TGTGCCAGCAGTGGCGGACAGAAAAATCAGCCCCAGCATTTT
CDR3aa: CASSGGQKNQPQHF

abundance: -
v_gene: TRBV30
j_gene: TRBJ1-4
d_gene: -
CDR3nt: TGTGCCTTCGCCCCCGGGTCCAGTGAAAAACTGTTTTTT
CDR3aa: CAFAPGSSEKLFF

abundance: -
v_gene: TRBV30
j_gene: TRBJ1-3
d_gene: TRBD1
CDR3nt: TGTGCCTGGAGTAGGGGACAGGGATCCTCTGGAAACACCATATATTTT
CDR3aa: CAWSRGQGSSGNTIYF

abundance: few
v_gene: TRBV29-1
j_gene: TRBJ1-3
d_gene: -
CDR3nt: TGCAGCGTTGGTGCTGGGAGCTCTGGAAACACCATATATTTT
CDR3aa: CSVGAGSSGNTIYF

abundance: once
v_gene: TRBV4-2
j_gene: TRBJ2-7
d_gene: TRBD2
CDR3nt: TGTGCCAGCAGCCCCACCCAGCGGGGGGGCCCGTACGAGCAGTACTTC
CDR3aa: CASSPTQRGGPYEQYF

abundance: -
v_gene: TRBV5-1
j_gene: TRBJ1-2
d_gene: -
CDR3nt: TGCGCCAGCAGCTTGTTGCAGGGGCTCTATGGCTACACCTTC
CDR3aa: CASSLLQGLYGYTF

abundance: -
v_gene: TRBV18
j_gene: TRBJ2-5
d_gene: -
CDR3nt: TGTGCCAGCTCACCTGGAGATGAGACCCAGTACTTC
CDR3aa: CASSPGDETQYF

abundance: -
v_gene: TRBV7-9
j_gene: TRBJ2-5
d_gene: TRBD1
CDR3nt: TGTGCCAGCACTCTTGGGGACAGGGGGCGCCGAGAGACCCAGTACTTC
CDR3aa: CASTLGDRGRRETQYF

abundance: -
v_gene: TRBV11-2
j_gene: TRBJ2-1
d_gene: -
CDR3nt: TGTGCCAGCAGCCTAGACGGACTCTCCTACAATGAGCAGTTCTTC
CDR3aa: CASSLDGLSYNEQFF

abundance: few
v_gene: TRBV4-1
j_gene: TRBJ2-1
d_gene: TRBD2
CDR3nt: TGCGCCAGCAGCCAAGGCTGGGGCGGGGGGAACAATGAGCAGTTCTTC
CDR3aa: CASSQGWGGGNNEQFF

abundance: -
v_gene: TRBV4-3
j_gene: TRBJ2-1
d_gene: -
CDR3nt: TGCGCCAGCAGCCACGGACAGGCGGGGAATGAGCAGTTCTTC
CDR3aa: CASSHGQAGNEQFF

abundance: -
v_gene: TRBV5-1
j_gene: TRBJ2-4
d_gene: -
CDR3nt: TGCGCCAGCAGCCCAGACAATGCCAAAAACATTCAGTACTTC
CDR3aa: CASSPDNAKNIQYF

abundance: -
v_gene: TRBV5-1
j_gene: TRBJ1-1
d_gene: TRBD1
CDR3nt: TGCGCCAGCAGCTTGGCAGGGGGCGCGAAGAACACTGAAGCTTTCTTT
CDR3aa: CASSLAGGAKNTEAFF

abundance: once
v_gene: TRBV5-1
j_gene: TRBJ2-1
d_gene: TRBD1
CDR3nt: TGCGCCAGCAGCTTTGGACAGGGGACCTACAATGAGCAGTTCTTC
CDR3aa: CASSFGQGTYNEQFF

abundance: -
v_gene: TRBV6-5
j_gene: TRBJ2-7
d_gene: TRBD1
CDR3nt: TGTGCCAGCAGTTACTCTCAGGGGGCCTACGAGCAGTACTTC
CDR3aa: CASSYSQGAYEQYF

abundance: -
v_gene: TRBV7-6
j_gene: TRBJ2-1
d_gene: -
CDR3nt: TGTGCCAGCAGCTCTGACTACGGGGCCTACAATGAGCAGTTCTTC
CDR3aa: CASSSDYGAYNEQFF

abundance: -
v_gene: TRBV19
j_gene: TRBJ2-1
d_gene: TRBD1
CDR3nt: TGTGCCAGTAGTGCCGGACAGGCCGGGACGCAAGGTGAGCAGTTCTTC
CDR3aa: CASSAGQAGTQGEQFF

abundance: -
v_gene: TRBV29-1
j_gene: TRBJ1-2
d_gene: -
CDR3nt: TGCAGCGTTCGCCCGGACTATGGCTACACCTTC
CDR3aa: CSVRPDYGYTF

abundance: -
v_gene: TRBV6-5
j_gene: TRBJ2-7
d_gene: -
CDR3nt: TGTGCCAGCCTCCAAGAAAGGGGTGCGGCGAGGGAGCAGTACTTC
CDR3aa: CASLQERGAAREQYF

abundance: -
v_gene: TRBV18
j_gene: TRBJ1-1
d_gene: -
CDR3nt: TGTGCCAGCTCACCACCTGGCAGGGCAGGCACTGAAGCTTTCTTT
CDR3aa: CASSPPGRAGTEAFF

abundance: -
v_gene: TRBV9
j_gene: TRBJ1-6
d_gene: TRBD1
CDR3nt: TGTGCCAGCAGCGCAACAGGGGGCCGCTATAATTCACCCCTCCACTTT
CDR3aa: CASSATGGRYNSPLHF

abundance: -
v_gene: TRBV11-2
j_gene: TRBJ1-1
d_gene: -
CDR3nt: TGTGCCAGCAGCTTAGTCGTCTCCGAAGCTTTCTTT
CDR3aa: CASSLVVSEAFF

abundance: -
v_gene: TRBV9
j_gene: TRBJ1-5
d_gene: TRBD1
CDR3nt: TGTGCCAGCAGCGTAGGGACAGGACATCAGCCCCAGCATTTT
CDR3aa: CASSVGTGHQPQHF

abundance: -
v_gene: TRBV28
j_gene: TRBJ1-2
d_gene: TRBD1
CDR3nt: TGTGCCAGCAGTTCGTCCGGGACAGGGGATCTGGGTGGCTACACCTTC
CDR3aa: CASSSSGTGDLGGYTF

abundance: few
v_gene: TRBV4-2
j_gene: TRBJ2-2
d_gene: -
CDR3nt: TGTGCCAGCAGCCAAGAGCGGAGCGGGGAGCTGTTTTTT
CDR3aa: CASSQERSGELFF

abundance: -
v_gene: TRBV3-1/TRBV3-2
j_gene: TRBJ1-4
d_gene: -
CDR3nt: TGTGCCAGCAGCTACCCTACAGCTCACGGCTCAAATGAAAAACTGTTTTTT
CDR3aa: CASSYPTAHGSNEKLFF

abundance: -
v_gene: TRBV7-9
j_gene: TRBJ1-1
d_gene: -
CDR3nt: TGTGCCAGCAGCTTACCCGGGACTGTGAACACTGAAGCTTTCTTT
CDR3aa: CASSLPGTVNTEAFF

abundance: -
v_gene: TRBV15
j_gene: TRBJ1-3
d_gene: -
CDR3nt: TGTGCCACCAGCGGAATCGGGGAGTTCCTCTCTGGAAACACCATATATTTT
CDR3aa: CATSGIGEFLSGNTIYF

abundance: -
v_gene: TRBV4-1
j_gene: TRBJ1-1
d_gene: -
CDR3nt: TGCGCCAGCAGCCCCTCAGACTCGAACACTGAAGCTTTCTTT
CDR3aa: CASSPSDSNTEAFF

abundance: few
v_gene: TRBV11-3
j_gene: TRBJ2-7
d_gene: -
CDR3nt: TGTGCCAGCAGCGCAGGGGCGGGCTCCTACGAGCAGTACTTC
CDR3aa: CASSAGAGSYEQYF

abundance: once
v_gene: TRBV6-5
j_gene: TRBJ1-1
d_gene: -
CDR3nt: TGTGCCAGCAGACAGGGTTACACTGAAGCTTTCTTT
CDR3aa: CASRQGYTEAFF